These T cell receptor beta chains were read from a single sample in a study of vaccination and CD4 T cells after COVID-19. These TCRs' antigens remain unknown. TCRdb fed the PCR reads into MiXCR, producing one record per CDR3 protein. This sample carries approximately 15,000 distinct CDR3 sequences, around 60% of them seen once, and the ten largest clones take 12%. What was sequenced was CD4+ T cells from blood, cultured in vitro. Receptor source: a human donor who had recovered from COVID-19. Both conserved end residues are part of each CDR3.

V gene	J gene	CDR3 protein
TRBV5-6	TRBJ1-2	CASSLGRLPYGYTF
TRBV6-1	TRBJ2-7	CASTKGYEQYF
TRBV2	TRBJ1-1	CASSELHPMNTEAFF
TRBV14	TRBJ2-6	CASSLSGANVLTF
TRBV5-4	TRBJ2-5	CASSLDGREETQYF
TRBV28	TRBJ1-2	CASSLSRGTGEKNYGYTF
TRBV20-1	TRBJ2-7	CSAGDPGQGGEQYF
TRBV6-5	TRBJ2-6	CASSYSMASGANVLTF
TRBV7-6	TRBJ1-1	CASSLLGTEAFF
TRBV3-1	TRBJ1-6	CASSQVSSGSYNSPLHF
TRBV10-1	TRBJ2-3	CASSEPPGQGIADTQYF
TRBV20-1	TRBJ2-1	CSAGQGREQFF
TRBV30	TRBJ2-1	CAWAQGVNEQFF